This T cell receptor (beta chain) was identified in a study of T-cell reconstitution after alpha-beta-depleted transplantation in children. This clonotype has just one count. A library of TCRbeta sequences, prepared with unique molecular identifiers, was generated. TCRdb redid the calling of the PCR reads with MiXCR, one entry per CDR3 protein. The sample has under 450,000 distinct CDR3 sequences; about 14% are singletons. The CDR3 runs to 14 residues. Germline V CDR1 and CDR2: SQVTM, ANQGSEA. This clonotype was sampled from a human donor who donated a stem cell graft to a child with Fanconi anemia. The gene calls are TRBV29-1 and TRBJ2-7, with TRBD1 matching over 7 bases. The source material was PBMCs, sampled from the stem cell graft. CDR3 region: CSNPRNRGFSEQYV. The CDR3 nucleotides are TGCAGTAACCCGAGGAACAGGGGCTTTAGCGAGCAGTACGTC.